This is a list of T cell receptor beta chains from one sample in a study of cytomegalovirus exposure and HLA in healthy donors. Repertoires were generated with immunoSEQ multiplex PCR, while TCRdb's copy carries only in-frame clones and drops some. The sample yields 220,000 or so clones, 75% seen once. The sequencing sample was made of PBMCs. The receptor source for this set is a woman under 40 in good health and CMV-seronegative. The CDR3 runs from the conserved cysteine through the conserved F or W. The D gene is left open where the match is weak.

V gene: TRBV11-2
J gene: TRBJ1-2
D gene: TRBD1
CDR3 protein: CASSLGTGDYGYTF

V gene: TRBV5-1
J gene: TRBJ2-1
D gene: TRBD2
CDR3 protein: CASSLSIAGGGIYNEQFF

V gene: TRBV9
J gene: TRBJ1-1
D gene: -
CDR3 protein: CASSPLVTGNTEAFF

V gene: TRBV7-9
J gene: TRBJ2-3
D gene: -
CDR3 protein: CASSWTGSTQYF

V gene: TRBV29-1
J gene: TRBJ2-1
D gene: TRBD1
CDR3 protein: CSSTSPGQSQFF

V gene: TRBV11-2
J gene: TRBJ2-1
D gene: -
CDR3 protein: CASSPGLGRGNEQFF

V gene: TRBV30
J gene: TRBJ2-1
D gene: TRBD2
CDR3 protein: CAWTTSGFNEQFF

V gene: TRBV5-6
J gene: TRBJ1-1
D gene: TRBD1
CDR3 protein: CASSLRSTGGVTEAFF

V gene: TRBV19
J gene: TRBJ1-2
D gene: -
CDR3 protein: CASSVQGANYGYTF

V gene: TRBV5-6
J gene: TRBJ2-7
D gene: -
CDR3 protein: CASSLIGTNGDEQYF

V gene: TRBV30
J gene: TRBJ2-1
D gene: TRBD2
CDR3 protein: CAWSNGLAAGFDEQFF

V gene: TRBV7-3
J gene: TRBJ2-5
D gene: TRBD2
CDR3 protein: CASSLTSGGQETQYF

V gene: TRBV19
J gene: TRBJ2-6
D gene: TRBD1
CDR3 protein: CASSIQGARGANVLTF

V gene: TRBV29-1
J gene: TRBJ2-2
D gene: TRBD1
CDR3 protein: CSVEDRTNTGELFF

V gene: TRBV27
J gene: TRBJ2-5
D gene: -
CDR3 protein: CASSLYWRGRETQYF

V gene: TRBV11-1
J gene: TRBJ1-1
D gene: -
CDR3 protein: CASSPRGRAGTEAFF

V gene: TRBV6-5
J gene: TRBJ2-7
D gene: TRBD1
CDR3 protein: CASWNQQGSYEQYF

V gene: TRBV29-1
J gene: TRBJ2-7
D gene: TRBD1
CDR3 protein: CSVPGTGGAYEQYF

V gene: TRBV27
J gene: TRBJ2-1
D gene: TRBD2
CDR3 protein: CASSPGLAIYNEQFF

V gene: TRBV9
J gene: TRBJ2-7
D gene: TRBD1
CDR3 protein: CAISPYFSPGTGDYEQYF

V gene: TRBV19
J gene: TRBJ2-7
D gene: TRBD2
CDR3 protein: CATRLAMEQYF

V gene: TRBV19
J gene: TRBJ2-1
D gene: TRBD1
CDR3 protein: CASKQGVFSYNEQFF

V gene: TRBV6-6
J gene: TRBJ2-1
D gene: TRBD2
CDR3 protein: CATVAGGTNEQFF

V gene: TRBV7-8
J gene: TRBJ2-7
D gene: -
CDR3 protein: CASSLAEFTYEQYF

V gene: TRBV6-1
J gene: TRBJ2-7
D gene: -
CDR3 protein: CASSDITTYGKWDEQYF

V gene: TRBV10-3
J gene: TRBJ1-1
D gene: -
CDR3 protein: CAISELNGGTIEAFF

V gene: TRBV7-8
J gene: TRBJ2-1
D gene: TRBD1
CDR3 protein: CASSSGQANEQFF

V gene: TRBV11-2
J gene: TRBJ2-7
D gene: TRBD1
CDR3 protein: CASSWLSGQRSDEQYF

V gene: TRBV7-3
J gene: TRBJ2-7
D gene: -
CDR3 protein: CASRILGGAFEQYF

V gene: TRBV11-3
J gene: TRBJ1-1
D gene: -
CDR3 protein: CASSLVSRNTEAFF

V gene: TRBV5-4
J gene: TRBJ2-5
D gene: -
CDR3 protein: CASSLRTGNQETQYF

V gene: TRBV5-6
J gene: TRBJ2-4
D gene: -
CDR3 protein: CASSLMQALAKNIQYF

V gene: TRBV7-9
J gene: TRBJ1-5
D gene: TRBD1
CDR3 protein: CASSLTRTGQPQHF